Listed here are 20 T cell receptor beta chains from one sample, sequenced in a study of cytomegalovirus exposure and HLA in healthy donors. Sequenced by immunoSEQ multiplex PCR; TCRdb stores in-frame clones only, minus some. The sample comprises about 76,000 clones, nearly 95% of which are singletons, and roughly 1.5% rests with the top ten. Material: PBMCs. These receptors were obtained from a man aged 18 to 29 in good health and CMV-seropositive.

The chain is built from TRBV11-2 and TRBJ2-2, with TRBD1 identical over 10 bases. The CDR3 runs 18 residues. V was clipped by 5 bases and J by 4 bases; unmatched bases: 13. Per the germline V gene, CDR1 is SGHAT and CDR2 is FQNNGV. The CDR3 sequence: CASSPTPGQGSGTGELFF. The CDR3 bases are TGTGCCAGCAGCCCAACCCCGGGACAGGGGTCCGGCACCGGGGAGCTGTTTTTT.

CDR3 region: CASRGSGANVLTF. The CDR3 bases are TGTGCCAGCCGAGGGTCTGGGGCCAACGTCCTGACTTTC. The gene calls are TRBV6-5 and TRBJ2-6, with D tentatively TRBD2 (5 bases). Germline-derived CDR1 and CDR2 are MNHEY and SVGAGI. This CDR3 contains 13 residues. Deletions cut 8 bases from V and 1 base from J, with 6 bases between.

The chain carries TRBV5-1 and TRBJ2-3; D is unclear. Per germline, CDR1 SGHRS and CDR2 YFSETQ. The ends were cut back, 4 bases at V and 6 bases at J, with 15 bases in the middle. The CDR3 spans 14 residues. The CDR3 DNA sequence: TGCGCCAGCAGCCCCGGCAGACTGATGGATACGCAGTATTTT. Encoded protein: CASSPGRLMDTQYF. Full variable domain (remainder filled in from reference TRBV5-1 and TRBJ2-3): KAGVTQTPRYLIKTRGQQVTLSCSPISGHRSVSWYQQTPGQGLQFLFEYFSETQRNKGNFPGRFSGRQFSNSRSEMNVSTLELGDSALYLCASSPGRLMDTQYFGPGTRLTVL.

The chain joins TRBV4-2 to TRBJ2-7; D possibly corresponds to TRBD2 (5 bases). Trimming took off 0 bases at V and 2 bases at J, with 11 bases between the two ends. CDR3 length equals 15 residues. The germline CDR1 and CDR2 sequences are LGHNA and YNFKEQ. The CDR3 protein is CASSQDLEATYEQYF. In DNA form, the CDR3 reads TGTGCCAGCAGCCAAGATCTGGAGGCGACCTACGAGCAGTACTTC.

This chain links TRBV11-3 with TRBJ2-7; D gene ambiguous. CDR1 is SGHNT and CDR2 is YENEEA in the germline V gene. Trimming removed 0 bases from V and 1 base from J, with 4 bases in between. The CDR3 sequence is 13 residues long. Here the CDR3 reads CASSLEQSYEQYF. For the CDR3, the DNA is TGTGCCAGCAGCTTAGAACAGTCCTACGAGCAGTACTTC.

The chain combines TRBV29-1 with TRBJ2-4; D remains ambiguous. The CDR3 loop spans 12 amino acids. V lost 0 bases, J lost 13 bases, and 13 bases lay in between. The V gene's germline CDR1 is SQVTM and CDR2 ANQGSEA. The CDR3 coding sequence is TGCAGCGTTGAAGACCCCCCTCCACTACAGTACTTC. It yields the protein CSVEDPPPLQYF. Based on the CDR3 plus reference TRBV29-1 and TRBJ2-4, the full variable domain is SAVISQKPSRDICQRGTSLTIQCQVDSQVTMMFWYRQQPGQSLTLIATANQGSEATYESGFVIDKFPISRPNLTFSTLTVSNMSPEDSSIYLCSVEDPPPLQYFGAGTRLSVL.

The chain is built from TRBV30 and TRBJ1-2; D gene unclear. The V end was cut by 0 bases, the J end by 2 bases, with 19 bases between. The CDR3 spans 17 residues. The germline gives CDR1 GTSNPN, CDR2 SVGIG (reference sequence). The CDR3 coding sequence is TGTGCCTGGAGTGTACCCCCAGGAGGGATTGGCAACTATGGCTACACCTTC. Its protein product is CAWSVPPGGIGNYGYTF. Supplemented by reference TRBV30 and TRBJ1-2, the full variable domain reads SQTIHQWPATLVQPVGSPLSLECTVEGTSNPNLYWYRQAAGRGLQLLFYSVGIGQISSEVPQNLSASRPQDRQFILSSKKLLLSDSGFYLCAWSVPPGGIGNYGYTFGSGTRLTVV.

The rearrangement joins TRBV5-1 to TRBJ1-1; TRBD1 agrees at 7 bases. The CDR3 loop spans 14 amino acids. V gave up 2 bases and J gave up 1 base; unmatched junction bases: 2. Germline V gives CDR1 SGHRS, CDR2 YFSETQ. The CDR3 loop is CASSFGTENTEAFF. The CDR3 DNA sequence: TGCGCCAGCAGCTTTGGGACAGAGAACACTGAAGCTTTCTTT.

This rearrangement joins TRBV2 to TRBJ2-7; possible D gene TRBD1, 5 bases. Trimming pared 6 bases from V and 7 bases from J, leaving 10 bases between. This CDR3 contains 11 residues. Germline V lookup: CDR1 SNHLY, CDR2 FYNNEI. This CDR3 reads CASRGAWEQYF. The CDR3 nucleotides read TGTGCCAGCAGAGGGGCGTGGGAGCAGTACTTC.

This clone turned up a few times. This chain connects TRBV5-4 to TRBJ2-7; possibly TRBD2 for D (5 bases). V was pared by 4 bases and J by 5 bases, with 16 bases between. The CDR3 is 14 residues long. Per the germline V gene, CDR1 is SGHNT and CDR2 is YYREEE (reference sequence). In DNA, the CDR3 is TGTGCCAGCAGCCCCAGACTCGTTAGCGACGAGCAGTACTTC. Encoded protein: CASSPRLVSDEQYF.

CDR3 amino acids: CASSPPNIAGVYEQYF. In nucleotides, the CDR3 is TGTGCCAGCTCACCACCTAACATAGCGGGAGTTTACGAGCAGTACTTC. This chain joins TRBV18 and TRBJ2-7, with 9 bases matching TRBD2. The CDR3 length is 16 residues. The V segment lost 0 bases and the J segment 4 bases; nucleotides outside the gene matches: 7. Germline CDR1 KGHSH, CDR2 LQKENI.

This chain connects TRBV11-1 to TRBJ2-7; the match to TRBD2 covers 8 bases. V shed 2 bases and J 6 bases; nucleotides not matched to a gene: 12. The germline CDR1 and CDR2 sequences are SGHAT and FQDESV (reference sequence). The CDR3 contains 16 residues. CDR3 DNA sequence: TGTGCCAGCAGCTTAAGTGGGACGGGAGGGGCCTCCGAGCAGTACTTC. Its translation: CASSLSGTGGASEQYF.

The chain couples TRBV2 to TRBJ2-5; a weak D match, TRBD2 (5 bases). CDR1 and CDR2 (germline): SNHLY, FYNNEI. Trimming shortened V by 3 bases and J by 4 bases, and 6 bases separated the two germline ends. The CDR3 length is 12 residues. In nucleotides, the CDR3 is TGTGCCAGCAGTGAGGCGGGAGAGACCCAGTACTTC. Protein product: CASSEAGETQYF.

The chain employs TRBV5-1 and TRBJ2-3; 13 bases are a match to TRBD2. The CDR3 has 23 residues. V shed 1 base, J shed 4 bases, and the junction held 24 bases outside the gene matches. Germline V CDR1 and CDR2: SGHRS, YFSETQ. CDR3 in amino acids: CASSLHPLRPGLAGRRFADTQYF. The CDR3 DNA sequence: TGCGCCAGCAGCTTGCACCCACTCAGACCGGGACTAGCGGGAAGGAGGTTTGCAGATACGCAGTATTTT. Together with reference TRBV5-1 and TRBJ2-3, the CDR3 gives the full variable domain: KAGVTQTPRYLIKTRGQQVTLSCSPISGHRSVSWYQQTPGQGLQFLFEYFSETQRNKGNFPGRFSGRQFSNSRSEMNVSTLELGDSALYLCASSLHPLRPGLAGRRFADTQYFGPGTRLTVL.

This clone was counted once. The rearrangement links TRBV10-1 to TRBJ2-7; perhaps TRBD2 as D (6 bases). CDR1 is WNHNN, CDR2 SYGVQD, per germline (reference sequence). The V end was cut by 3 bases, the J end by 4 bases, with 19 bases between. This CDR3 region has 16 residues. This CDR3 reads CASSDRKRRDGYEQYF. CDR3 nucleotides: TGCGCCAGCAGTGACCGAAAGCGGAGGGATGGATACGAGCAGTACTTC.

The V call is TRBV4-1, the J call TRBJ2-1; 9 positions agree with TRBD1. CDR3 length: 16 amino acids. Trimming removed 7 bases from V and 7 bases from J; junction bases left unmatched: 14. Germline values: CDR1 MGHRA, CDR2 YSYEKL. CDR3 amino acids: CASIITAGTGINEQFF. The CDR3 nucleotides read TGCGCCAGCATCATCACGGCCGGGACAGGGATAAATGAGCAGTTCTTC.

The CDR3 coding sequence is TGTGCCAGCAATCTACAGGGGGAGAATGAGCAGTTCTTC. Its protein product is CASNLQGENEQFF. The chain carries TRBV6-1 and TRBJ2-1; 8 nucleotides line up with TRBD1. The germline gives CDR1 MNHNS, CDR2 SASEGT. The trim removed 7 bases at V and 7 bases at J, leaving 6 bases unmatched. This CDR3 region has 13 residues.

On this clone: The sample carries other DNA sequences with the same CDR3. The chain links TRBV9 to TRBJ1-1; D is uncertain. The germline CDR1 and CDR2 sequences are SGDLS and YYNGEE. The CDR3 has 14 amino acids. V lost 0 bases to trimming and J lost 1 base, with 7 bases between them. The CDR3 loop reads CASSVGHQNTEAFF. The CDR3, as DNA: TGTGCCAGCAGCGTAGGGCACCAGAACACTGAAGCTTTCTTT.

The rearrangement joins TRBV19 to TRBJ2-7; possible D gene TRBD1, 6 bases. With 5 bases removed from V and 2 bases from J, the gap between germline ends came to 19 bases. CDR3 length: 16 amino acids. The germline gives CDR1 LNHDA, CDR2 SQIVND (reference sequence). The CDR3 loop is CASSPKGTPFPYEQYF. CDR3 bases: TGTGCCAGTAGTCCAAAAGGGACACCGTTCCCCTACGAGCAGTACTTC.

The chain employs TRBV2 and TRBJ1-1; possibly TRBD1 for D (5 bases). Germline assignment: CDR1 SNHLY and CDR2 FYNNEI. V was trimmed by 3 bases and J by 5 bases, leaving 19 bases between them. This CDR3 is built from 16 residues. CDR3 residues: CASSEQPIGSGTEAFF. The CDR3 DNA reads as TGTGCCAGCAGTGAGCAACCGATCGGGTCAGGGACTGAAGCTTTCTTT.